One T cell receptor beta chain is described in this entry. The antigen remains undetermined. The sample belongs to a study of shared clonotypes between healthy human individuals. About the study: Two female and a few male donors aged 18 to 49 were enrolled. Per donor, CD8 memory used one plate, CD8 naive used two, CD4 memory used three and CD4 naive used three. General observations from the study: The sole specimen, blood, was sampled, and tissue repertoires likely differ.

The CDR3 covers 14 residues. Trimming removed 10 bases from V and 2 bases from J, with 14 bases in between. CDR1 LNHDA and CDR2 SQIVND come from the germline V gene (reference sequence). Repertoires were generated with immunoSEQ multiplex PCR, while TCRdb's copy carries only in-frame clones and drops some. The sample shows just over 2,000,000 clones, roughly 95% of them seen only once. Naive CD8 cells lacked CD45RO, underwent positive selection for CCR7 and left out terminally differentiated effector memory CD45RA+ cells. The rearrangement joins TRBV19 to TRBJ2-2, with D possibly being TRBD1 or TRBD2 (7 bases each). The specimen sequenced was naive CD8+ T cells sorted from blood. This TCR came from a young man in good health. This chain's CDR3 is CATQGGVNTGELFF. The CDR3 nucleotides are TGTGCCACCCAGGGGGGGGTAAACACCGGGGAGCTGTTTTTT. The full variable domain, with the rest looked up from reference TRBV19 and TRBJ2-2, is DGGITQSPKYLFRKEGQNVTLSCEQNLNHDAMYWYRQDPGQGLRLIYYSQIVNDFQKGDIAEGYSVSREKKESFPLTVTSAQKNPTAFYLCATQGGVNTGELFFGEGSRLTVL.